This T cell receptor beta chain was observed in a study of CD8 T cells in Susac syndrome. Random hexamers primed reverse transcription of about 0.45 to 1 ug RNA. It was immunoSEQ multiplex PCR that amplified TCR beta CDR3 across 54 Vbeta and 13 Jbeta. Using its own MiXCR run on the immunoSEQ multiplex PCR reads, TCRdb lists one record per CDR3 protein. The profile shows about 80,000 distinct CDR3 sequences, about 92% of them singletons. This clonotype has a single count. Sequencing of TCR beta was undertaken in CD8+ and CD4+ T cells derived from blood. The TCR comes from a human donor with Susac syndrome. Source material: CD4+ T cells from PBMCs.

Written as DNA, the CDR3 is TGCGCCAGCAGCTTGAGGACCTCCTACAATGAGCAGTTCTTC. Amino acid sequence: CASSLRTSYNEQFF. The chain has TRBV5-1 and TRBJ2-1; no clear D gene. The CDR3 runs 14 residues. Germline lookup yields CDR1 SGHRS and CDR2 YFSETQ. Trimming took off 1 base at V and 0 bases at J, with 5 bases between the two ends.